The clone carrying this T cell receptor (beta chain) was counted a few times. Its antigen is not identified. The sample comes from a study of beta chain features in type 1 diabetes. Notes on the study in general: Shorter TCRB CDR3s, moderately but significantly so, marked every one of the four CD4+ subsets in Type 1 diabetes patients.

The investigators reverse transcribed all of the isolated RNA, so they sequenced expressed TCRB transcripts. Clones were sequenced by immunoSEQ multiplex PCR, and TCRdb holds only the in-frame ones, with some missing. Of around 260,000 clones listed, roughly 25% are singletons. Germline CDR1 is MNHEY and CDR2 is SVGAGI. V lost 2 bases and J lost 6; bases outside the gene matches: 8. The CDR3 totals 16 residues. This sequence was found in a woman in her twenties or thirties with type 1 diabetes. Material: naive CD4+ T cells from blood. This sequence joins TRBV6-5 and TRBJ2-3, with TRBD2 matching 10 bases. The CDR3 here is CASSYGSGRAWDTQYF. The CDR3 DNA follows: TGTGCCAGCAGTTACGGGAGCGGGAGGGCCTGGGATACGCAGTATTTT.